One and the same sample provided the 18 T cell receptor beta chains below, sequenced in a study of radiation and T cells in renal cell carcinoma. Time point noted: blood 4 weeks post-SBRT, at nephrectomy. Treatment specified: 15 Gy SBRT to primary tumor, nephrectomy 4 weeks later. The method was immunoSEQ multiplex PCR; TCRdb's version includes in-frame clones alone and lacks a portion of them. The table shows approximately 70,000 clones, with roughly 80% occurring only once. Source: blood, taken from a patient whose treatment included radiotherapy and nephrectomy. Receptors originate from a man in his 60s with renal cell carcinoma.

The chain employs TRBV5-5 and TRBJ2-1; weak D call: TRBD2 (5 bases). The CDR3 has 16 amino acids. The V gene's germline CDR1 is SGHKS and CDR2 YYEKEE (reference sequence). Between the trimmed V and J ends, which lost 0 bases and 7 bases, there was a span of 17 bases. The CDR3 DNA reads as TGTGCCAGCAGCTTGGGCCTTTCTAGCAATTCTAATGAGCAGTTCTTC. This codes for CASSLGLSSNSNEQFF. The entire variable domain, with the rest obtained from reference TRBV5-5 and TRBJ2-1, is as follows: DAGVTQSPTHLIKTRGQQVTLRCSPISGHKSVSWYQQVLGQGPQFIFQYYEKEERGRGNFPDRFSARQFPNYSSELNVNALLLGDSALYLCASSLGLSSNSNEQFFGPGTRLTVL.

This clone was observed a handful of times. J is TRBJ2-1 and V is TRBV10-2; 7 bases agree with TRBD1. This CDR3 has 15 residues. V lost 7 bases, J lost 4 bases, and 10 bases stayed unmatched. Germline V gene data show CDR1 as WSHSY and CDR2 as SAAADI. CDR3 protein: CASNYDREYYNEQFF. As DNA, the CDR3 is TGCGCCAGCAATTATGACAGGGAGTATTACAATGAGCAGTTCTTC.

The chain carries TRBV6-4 and TRBJ2-1; D is possibly TRBD1 or TRBD2 (5 bases each). The CDR3 contains 15 residues. V was trimmed by 3 bases and J by 4 bases, leaving 13 bases between them. Per the germline V gene, CDR1 is MRHNA and CDR2 is SNTAGT. CDR3 bases: TGTGCCAGCAGTGAAGAGCCCGGGACGTACAATGAGCAGTTCTTC. It codes for CASSEEPGTYNEQFF.

The rearrangement uses TRBV28 and TRBJ1-2, with 8 positions matching TRBD1. Per germline, CDR1 MDHEN and CDR2 SYDVKM. The ends lost 5 bases at V and 0 bases at J; junction bases unmatched: 11. The CDR3 runs 17 residues. In nucleotides, the CDR3 is TGTGCCAGCAGTCCGACGGGGGGGACAGGACCTAACTATGGCTACACCTTC. Amino acids: CASSPTGGTGPNYGYTF.

This sequence joins TRBV11-2 and TRBJ2-7; D gene uncertain. The V gene's germline CDR1 is SGHAT and CDR2 FQNNGV. The CDR3 sequence is 14 residues long. V was clipped by 5 bases and J by 2 bases, with 13 bases between them. This chain's CDR3 is CASSPLVGAYEQYF. The DNA for the CDR3 is TGTGCCAGCAGCCCTTTAGTAGGTGCCTACGAGCAGTACTTC.

This CDR3 reads CASSPRLREASYEQYV. CDR3 DNA: TGTGCCAGCAGTCCCAGGTTGAGGGAGGCCTCCTACGAGCAGTACGTC. The chain joins TRBV27 to TRBJ2-7; the D gene is possibly TRBD2 (6 bases). Germline CDR1 is MNHEY and CDR2 is SMNVEV (reference sequence). CDR3 length: 16 residues. The V end was cut by 5 bases, the J end by 0 bases, with 17 bases between.

The chain has TRBV7-9 and TRBJ2-3; 10 nucleotides line up with TRBD2. The CDR3 contains 15 residues. Trimming removed 5 bases from V and 2 bases from J; junction bases left unmatched: 4. The germline V gene encodes CDR1 SEHNR and CDR2 FQNEAQ (reference sequence). As DNA, the CDR3 is TGTGCCAGCAGCCCCACTAGCGGGGTCACAGATACGCAGTATTTT. Translating it yields CASSPTSGVTDTQYF.

The J gene is TRBJ2-7, the V gene TRBV5-1; D unresolved. Germline-derived CDR1 and CDR2 are SGHRS and YFSETQ. V lost 0 bases and J 2 bases, leaving 9 bases between the germline ends. This CDR3 has 14 amino acids. The chain's CDR3 is CASSLEASPYEQYF. Written as DNA, the CDR3 is TGCGCCAGCAGCTTGGAAGCCAGTCCCTACGAGCAGTACTTC.

The rearrangement uses TRBV6-5 and TRBJ1-1; the D gene is possibly TRBD1 (6 bases). Per the germline V gene, CDR1 is MNHEY and CDR2 is SVGAGI. CDR3 length: 15 amino acids. V shed 2 bases and J shed 7 bases, with 17 bases lying between them. As DNA, the CDR3 is TGTGCCAGCAGTTACCAGGACAGCCCGTCAGGTGAAGCTTTCTTT. Amino acid sequence: CASSYQDSPSGEAFF.

The sample holds one count of this clone. This chain joins TRBV11-2 and TRBJ1-4; D is unresolved. Per the germline V gene, CDR1 is SGHAT and CDR2 is FQNNGV. The CDR3 totals 13 residues. Trimming took 5 bases from V and 4 from J, leaving 8 bases between them. The CDR3 region has the DNA TGTGCCAGCAGCCCGACGGGTAATGAAAAACTGTTTTTT. This sequence encodes CASSPTGNEKLFF.

This clone was observed a single time. This rearrangement joins TRBV23-1 to TRBJ1-1, with TRBD1 as a possible D gene (5 bases). TRBV23-1 is designated an ORF whose function remains uncertain. Trimming shortened V by 7 bases and J by 0 bases, and 18 bases separated the two germline ends. The CDR3 is 16 amino acids. The CDR3 nucleotides are TGCGCCAGCACCGAGCCCAGGGAGGTAATGAACACTGAAGCTTTCTTT. Amino acid sequence: CASTEPREVMNTEAFF.

The chain combines TRBV11-2 with TRBJ1-1; a possible D gene is TRBD1 (6 bases). Trimming stripped 3 bases from V and 12 bases from J, with 14 bases between. CDR3 length equals 12 residues. Germline V gene sequence: CDR1 SGHAT, CDR2 FQNNGV. The CDR3 bases are TGTGCCAGCAGCTTTACCGGGACACAAACTTTCTTT. Protein: CASSFTGTQTFF. The full variable domain, in which reference TRBV11-2 and TRBJ1-1 provide the parts outside the CDR3, is EAGVAQSPRYKIIEKRQSVAFWCNPISGHATLYWYQQILGQGPKLLIQFQNNGVVDDSQLPKDRFSAERLKGVDSTLKIQPAKLEDSAVYLCASSFTGTQTFFGQGTRLTVV.

The chain joins TRBV18 to TRBJ1-5, with D unresolved. Deletions cut 1 base from V and 3 bases from J, with 7 bases between. The germline V gene has CDR1 KGHSH and CDR2 LQKENI. This CDR3 spans 14 amino acids. The chain's CDR3 is CASSPQHNNQPQHF. The CDR3 DNA is TGTGCCAGCTCACCACAGCATAACAATCAGCCCCAGCATTTT.

This rearrangement joins TRBV18 to TRBJ2-1, with unresolved D. The CDR3 is 14 residues long. V was cut by 6 bases and J by 7 bases, with 16 bases left in between. CDR1 and CDR2 from the germline V gene are KGHSH and LQKENI. The CDR3 bases are TGTGCCAGCTCCCTGCGGACCAAATTAAATGAGCAGTTCTTC. It specifies CASSLRTKLNEQFF.

This rearrangement joins TRBV7-9 to TRBJ1-5, with 8 bases aligning to TRBD1. The CDR3 has 16 residues. With V trimmed by 1 base and J by 3 bases, 5 bases remained unmatched. CDR1 is SEHNR, CDR2 FQNEAQ, per germline (reference sequence). This chain's CDR3 is CASSLVYRGTNQPQHF. In nucleotides, the CDR3 is TGTGCCAGCAGCTTAGTATACAGGGGGACCAATCAGCCCCAGCATTTT.

The J gene is TRBJ2-3, the V gene TRBV5-1; 7 bases fit TRBD2. V trimming: 7 bases; J trimming: 5 bases; junction bases outside the gene matches: 10. In germline, CDR1 is SGHRS, CDR2 YFSETQ. The CDR3 is 14 residues long. The CDR3 reads CASLQSPSGDTQYF. The DNA for the CDR3 is TGCGCCAGCTTACAGTCCCCTAGCGGAGATACGCAGTATTTT.

This chain uses TRBV9 with TRBJ2-1; tentative D call: TRBD1 (6 bases). The CDR3 is 17 amino acids. With 0 bases removed from V and 2 bases from J, the gap between germline ends came to 15 bases. The germline CDR1 and CDR2 sequences are SGDLS and YYNGEE. CDR3 region: CASSVEQGKKAYNEQFF. DNA of the CDR3: TGTGCCAGCAGCGTAGAGCAGGGGAAAAAGGCCTACAATGAGCAGTTCTTC. The whole variable domain, filled in from reference TRBV9 and TRBJ2-1, reads DSGVTQTPKHLITATGQRVTLRCSPRSGDLSVYWYQQSLDQGLQFLIQYYNGEERAKGNILERFSAQQFPDLHSELNLSSLELGDSALYFCASSVEQGKKAYNEQFFGPGTRLTVL.

The V gene is TRBV28, the J gene TRBJ2-5; D might be TRBD1 (5 bases). CDR3 size: 13 residues. The germline gives CDR1 MDHEN, CDR2 SYDVKM. Trimming left V 6 bases short and J 1 base short, with 9 bases between. The CDR3, as DNA: TGTGCCAGCAGACAGACAGTCCAAGAGACCCAGTACTTC. Translated: CASRQTVQETQYF.